The rows below give T cell receptor beta chains drawn from one sample of a study of glioma-infiltrating T cells after dendritic cell vaccination. Libraries were prepared by immunoSEQ multiplex PCR; TCRdb keeps only in-frame clonotypes and omits some of them. The sample has about 92,000 clones; 65% to 90% are singletons. The sequences come from blood, collected before dendritic cell vaccination. All receptors derive from a human donor with glioblastoma. Each CDR3 is given with its conserved first and last residue. Each record gives: clone size, V gene, D gene, J gene, CDR3 protein, CDR3 DNA. A D gene is named only where the DNA matches it firmly. Clone sizes are given selectively: once, few, many, or a class where the clone is expanded.

NA	TRBV27	NA	TRBJ2-1	CASNAGSYSYNEQFF	TGTGCCAGCAACGCGGGGAGCTACTCCTACAATGAGCAGTTCTTC
NA	TRBV28	TRBD1	TRBJ2-2	CALGGAVTGELFF	TGTGCCCTAGGGGGCGCGGTGACCGGGGAGCTGTTTTTT
NA	TRBV11-1	TRBD1	TRBJ2-7	CASRGSGQGSYEQYF	TGTGCCAGCAGAGGGTCAGGACAGGGCTCCTACGAGCAGTACTTC
NA	TRBV6-5	TRBD2	TRBJ2-3	CASSYTTSGGALQYF	TGTGCCAGCAGTTACACCACTAGCGGGGGGGCCCTCCAGTATTTT
NA	TRBV27	NA	TRBJ1-2	CASSRTGRGGYTF	TGTGCCAGCAGTCGAACAGGGAGAGGTGGCTACACCTTC
once	TRBV14	TRBD2	TRBJ2-1	CASSTLAGPYNEQFF	TGTGCCAGCAGCACGCTAGCGGGTCCCTACAATGAGCAGTTCTTC
NA	TRBV4-3	NA	TRBJ1-1	CASSQDQGGWGTEAFF	TGCGCCAGCAGCCAAGATCAGGGAGGGTGGGGGACTGAAGCTTTCTTT
NA	TRBV30	NA	TRBJ2-5	CAWSIAGKETQYF	TGTGCCTGGAGTATTGCGGGAAAAGAGACCCAGTACTTC
NA	TRBV6-5	NA	TRBJ1-5	CASSYERLQPQHF	TGTGCCAGCAGTTACGAGCGACTGCAGCCCCAGCATTTT
NA	TRBV7-3	TRBD2	TRBJ2-5	CASSRSGGLAGSRETQYF	TGTGCCAGCAGCCGTTCCGGTGGGCTAGCGGGGTCCCGTGAGACCCAGTACTTC
NA	TRBV7-6	NA	TRBJ2-7	CASSSQASYEQYF	TGTGCCAGCAGCTCCCAAGCCTCCTACGAGCAGTACTTC
NA	TRBV4-2	TRBD2	TRBJ2-7	CASSQTQAGGPFYEQYF	TGTGCCAGCAGCCAGACTCAAGCGGGAGGGCCGTTTTACGAGCAGTACTTC
NA	TRBV5-6	NA	TRBJ2-2	CASSYSGQDYNTGELFF	TGTGCCAGCAGCTACAGCGGACAGGACTATAACACCGGGGAGCTGTTTTTT
NA	TRBV5-1	TRBD1	TRBJ2-5	CASSSGTGLSVGQETQYF	TGCGCCAGCAGCTCCGGGACAGGGCTTTCTGTGGGCCAAGAGACCCAGTACTTC
NA	TRBV5-4	NA	TRBJ2-3	CASSRQLTDTQYF	TGTGCCAGCAGTCGACAGCTCACAGATACGCAGTATTTT
NA	TRBV18	TRBD1	TRBJ1-1	CASSPQGQGANTEAFF	TGTGCCAGCTCACCCCAGGGACAGGGGGCGAACACTGAAGCTTTCTTT
NA	TRBV2	NA	TRBJ2-2	CASKDRLTNTGELFF	TGTGCCAGCAAAGACAGATTGACGAACACCGGGGAGCTGTTTTTT
NA	TRBV7-2	TRBD1	TRBJ1-6	CASSPNLGGSSPLHF	TGTGCCAGCAGCCCAAACCTAGGGGGCTCTTCACCCCTCCACTTT
once	TRBV27	TRBD1	TRBJ2-7	CASSFIGQGATGEQYF	TGTGCCAGCAGTTTTATTGGACAGGGGGCGACGGGGGAGCAGTACTTC
NA	TRBV9	NA	TRBJ1-3	CASSVAPTGTGNTIYF	TGTGCCAGCAGCGTAGCCCCCACAGGGACTGGAAACACCATATATTTT
NA	TRBV7-2	TRBD1	TRBJ2-5	CASSLDRGLETQYF	TGTGCCAGCAGCCTCGACAGGGGTTTGGAGACCCAGTACTTC
once	TRBV6-4	TRBD2	TRBJ2-1	CASRPTSGKYNEQFF	TGTGCCAGCAGACCAACTAGCGGGAAATACAATGAGCAGTTCTTC
NA	TRBV5-1	TRBD2	TRBJ2-2	CASSFSGGAVGELFF	TGCGCCAGCAGCTTTAGCGGGGGGGCCGTCGGGGAGCTGTTTTTT
NA	TRBV27	NA	TRBJ2-7	CASTPSERVSYEQYF	TGTGCCAGCACGCCTAGCGAGAGAGTCTCCTACGAGCAGTACTTC
NA	TRBV5-4	TRBD1	TRBJ2-7	CASSVQGAHEQYF	TGTGCCAGCAGCGTACAGGGGGCCCACGAGCAGTACTTC
NA	TRBV7-9	TRBD1	TRBJ1-4	CASSRQGREEKLFF	TGTGCCAGCAGCAGACAGGGGAGAGAAGAAAAACTGTTTTTT
NA	TRBV19	TRBD2	TRBJ2-3	CASSPSGRTDTQYF	TGTGCCAGTAGTCCTAGCGGGAGGACAGATACGCAGTATTTT
NA	TRBV6-5	TRBD1	TRBJ2-7	CASSYGAGGSYEQYF	TGTGCCAGCAGTTACGGAGCAGGGGGCTCCTACGAGCAGTACTTC
NA	TRBV9	TRBD1	TRBJ2-2	CASSSAGTGNTGELFF	TGTGCCAGCAGCTCAGCCGGGACAGGGAACACCGGGGAGCTGTTTTTT
NA	TRBV7-2	TRBD2	TRBJ2-2	CASNSAGEPSGELFF	TGTGCCAGCAACTCCGCGGGAGAGCCCTCCGGGGAGCTGTTTTTT
NA	TRBV28	NA	TRBJ2-7	CASSLSGQQAYEQYF	TGTGCCAGCAGTTTAAGTGGACAGCAAGCTTACGAGCAGTACTTC
NA	TRBV29-1	NA	TRBJ2-7	CSVEEGRGYEQYF	TGCAGCGTTGAAGAGGGCAGGGGATACGAGCAGTACTTC
NA	TRBV29-1	NA	TRBJ2-7	CSVGQGSYEQYF	TGCAGCGTTGGTCAGGGTTCCTACGAGCAGTACTTC
NA	TRBV4-1	NA	TRBJ2-4	CASSQRVAQGTWNIQYF	TGCGCCAGCAGCCAAAGAGTGGCACAGGGTACGTGGAACATTCAGTACTTC
NA	TRBV27	TRBD1	TRBJ1-2	CASSGSRTGLYGYTF	TGTGCCAGCAGTGGATCCAGGACAGGCCTCTATGGCTACACCTTC
NA	TRBV5-1	NA	TRBJ1-1	CASSQVGGLNTEAFF	TGCGCCAGCAGCCAGGTGGGTGGGCTGAACACTGAAGCTTTCTTT
NA	TRBV5-1	TRBD1	TRBJ2-5	CASRGWGDRPETQYF	TGCGCCAGCAGGGGCTGGGGGGACAGGCCAGAGACCCAGTACTTC